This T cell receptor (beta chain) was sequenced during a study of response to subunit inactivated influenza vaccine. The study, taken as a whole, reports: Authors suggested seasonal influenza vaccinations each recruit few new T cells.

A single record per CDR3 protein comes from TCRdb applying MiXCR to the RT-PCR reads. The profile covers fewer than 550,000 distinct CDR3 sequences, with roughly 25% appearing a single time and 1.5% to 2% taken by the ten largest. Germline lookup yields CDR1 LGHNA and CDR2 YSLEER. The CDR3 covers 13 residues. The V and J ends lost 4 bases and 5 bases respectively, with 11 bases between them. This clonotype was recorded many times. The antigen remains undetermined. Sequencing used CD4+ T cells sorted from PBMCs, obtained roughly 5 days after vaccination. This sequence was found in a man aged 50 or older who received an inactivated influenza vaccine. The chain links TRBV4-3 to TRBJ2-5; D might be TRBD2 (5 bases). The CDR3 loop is CASSPDLGETQYF. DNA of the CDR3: TGCGCCAGCAGCCCGGACTTGGGGGAGACCCAGTACTTC.